The sequence of this T cell receptor (beta chain) was determined in a study of human T cells and chemical hapten exposure. Turning to the study itself: Investigators sensitized around 2 cm by around 2 cm of upper inner arm skin with 2% DPC.

General observations from the study: Against controls, expanded TCRs gave rise to significantly more large CDR3 similarity clusters.

The library gave individual cDNA molecules unique molecular identifiers. TCRdb reprocessed the RACE reads via MiXCR and lists one record per CDR3 protein. The top ten clones hold roughly 14% of a sample with about 57,000 distinct CDR3 sequences, 7% to 10% of them seen once. Time point meaning: patch test 1, 2 weeks after DPC sensitization. Regarding treatment: therapeutic diphenylcyclopropenone sensitization with weekly scalp DPC. Germline lookup yields CDR1 SEHNR and CDR2 FQNEAQ (reference sequence). V shed 5 bases and J shed 6 bases, with 13 bases lying between them. The CDR3 runs 13 residues. At least ten counts were recorded for this clonotype. Its antigen is still unknown.

This clonotype was sampled from a woman aged 40 to 50 with alopecia areata. Some clones in this sample may be carry-over from other donors' samples. The sample was whole blood, taken in connection with sensitization to the hapten diphenylcyclopropenone (DPC). This rearrangement joins TRBV7-9 to TRBJ1-2; D unresolved. The CDR3 loop is CASSASRRDGYTF. In nucleotides, the CDR3 is TGTGCCAGCAGCGCAAGCAGGCGCGATGGCTACACCTTC.